These 4 T cell receptor beta chains were sequenced from one sample in a study of vaccination effects on CD4 cells after COVID-19. Ahead of sequencing, the ViraFEST assay grew antigen-specific CD4+ T cells using viral peptide pools. Having been cultured for 9 to 11 days, the cells underwent CD4+ T cell isolation. None of these healthy vaccinees had been infected with SARS-CoV-2 before vaccination. The assay was immunoSEQ multiplex PCR, and TCRdb's table has in-frame clones only and misses some. The table records approximately 20,000 clones, around 70% of them present only once. The antigens of these receptors remain unknown. Source: CD4+ T cells from PBMCs cultured with HCoV-NL63 spike peptides, taken before COVID-19 vaccination. These receptors were collected from a human donor who received a COVID-19 vaccine.

This clone has a single count. The chain combines TRBV9 with TRBJ2-5; TRBD2 is a possible D gene (6 bases). Trimming removed 4 bases at V and 2 bases at J, with 9 bases between. This CDR3 is built from 13 residues. Germline CDR1 SGDLS, CDR2 YYNGEE. The CDR3 nucleotides are TGTGCCAGCAGCCGGGGGTTACAAGAGACCCAGTACTTC. This encodes CASSRGLQETQYF.

This chain connects TRBV18 to TRBJ1-5; 10 nucleotides agree with TRBD1. Germline V gene lookup returns CDR1 KGHSH and CDR2 LQKENI. The CDR3 covers 14 residues. Unmatched junction bases numbered 1, after V lost 2 bases and J lost 6 bases. The CDR3 spells CASSPGTGVQPQHF. The CDR3 region has the DNA TGTGCCAGCTCACCAGGGACAGGGGTTCAGCCCCAGCATTTT.

The rearrangement uses TRBV6-6 and TRBJ1-1; weak D call: TRBD1 (6 bases). The CDR3 is made up of 13 amino acids. Germline assignment: CDR1 MNHNY and CDR2 SVGAGI (reference sequence). V shed 5 bases and J shed 1 base, with 8 bases lying between them. As DNA, the CDR3 is TGTGCCAGCAGTGAGGGGGGGAACACTGAAGCTTTCTTT. Protein sequence: CASSEGGNTEAFF.

This chain connects TRBV9 to TRBJ1-5, with TRBD1 matching over 8 bases. The V and J ends lost 2 bases and 1 base, in that order; junction bases with no gene match: 11. The CDR3 consists of 18 residues. Germline V gene data show CDR1 as SGDLS and CDR2 as YYNGEE. CDR3 nucleotide sequence: TGTGCCAGCAGCGTCCCGGGACAGGACGAAAGGAGCAATCAGCCCCAGCATTTT. Encoded protein: CASSVPGQDERSNQPQHF.